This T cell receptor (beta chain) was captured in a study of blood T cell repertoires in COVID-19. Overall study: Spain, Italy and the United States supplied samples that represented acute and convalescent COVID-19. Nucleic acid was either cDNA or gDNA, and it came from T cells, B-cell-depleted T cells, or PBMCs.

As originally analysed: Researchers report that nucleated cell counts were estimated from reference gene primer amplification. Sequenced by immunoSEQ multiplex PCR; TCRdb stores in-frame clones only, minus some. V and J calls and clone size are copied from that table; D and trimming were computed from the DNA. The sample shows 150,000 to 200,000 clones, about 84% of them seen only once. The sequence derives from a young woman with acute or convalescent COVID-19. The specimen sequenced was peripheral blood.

This chain's CDR3 is CASSSGYEQYF. CDR3 sequence (DNA): TGTGCCAGCAGCTCGGGGTACGAGCAGTACTTC. This chain joins TRBV5-4 and TRBJ2-7, with D possibly TRBD2 on 5 matching bases. This CDR3 has 11 amino acids. Germline V gene sequence: CDR1 SGHNT, CDR2 YYREEE (reference sequence). The V end lost 3 bases, the J end lost 4 bases, and 5 bases lay between the germline ends.